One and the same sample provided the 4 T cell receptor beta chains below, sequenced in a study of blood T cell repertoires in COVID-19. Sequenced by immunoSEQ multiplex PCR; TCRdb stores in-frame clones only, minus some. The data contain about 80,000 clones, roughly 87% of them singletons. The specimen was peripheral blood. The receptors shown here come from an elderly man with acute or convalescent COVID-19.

The CDR3 bases are TGTGCCACAACAGCCGACAGGAGGAATGAAAAACTGTTTTTT. It encodes CATTADRRNEKLFF. The V gene is TRBV10-3, the J gene TRBJ1-4; D is possibly TRBD1 (6 bases). V dropped 10 bases and J dropped 5 bases, with 17 bases sitting between them. The CDR3 covers 14 residues. Germline CDR1 reads ENHRY; CDR2 reads SYGVKD.

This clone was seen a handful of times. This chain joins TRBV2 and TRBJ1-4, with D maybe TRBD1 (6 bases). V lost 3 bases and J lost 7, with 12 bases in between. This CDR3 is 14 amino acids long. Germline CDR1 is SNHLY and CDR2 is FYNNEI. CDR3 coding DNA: TGTGCCAGCAGTGAGGTGGGGGGGCGTGAAAAACTGTTTTTT. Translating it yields CASSEVGGREKLFF.

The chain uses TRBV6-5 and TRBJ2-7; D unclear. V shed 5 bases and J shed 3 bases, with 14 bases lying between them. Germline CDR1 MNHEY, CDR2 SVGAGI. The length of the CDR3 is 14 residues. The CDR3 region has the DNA TGTGCCAGCAGTCGAAGCTCCACGATCTACGAGCAGTACTTC. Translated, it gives CASSRSSTIYEQYF.

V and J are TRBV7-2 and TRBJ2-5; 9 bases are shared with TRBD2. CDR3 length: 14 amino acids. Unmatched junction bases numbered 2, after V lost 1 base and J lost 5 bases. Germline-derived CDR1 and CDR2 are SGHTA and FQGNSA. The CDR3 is CASSLGGGGETQYF. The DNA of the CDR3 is TGTGCCAGCAGCTTAGGCGGGGGGGGCGAGACCCAGTACTTC.